The T cell receptor beta chain under discussion was sequenced for a study of beta chain features in type 1 diabetes. The CDR3 is 16 amino acids. The ends were cut back, 5 bases at V and 1 base at J, with 17 bases in the middle. In germline, CDR1 is SGHTA, CDR2 FQGNSA. The investigators reverse transcribed all of the isolated RNA, so they sequenced expressed TCRB transcripts. Profiling relied on immunoSEQ multiplex PCR, and the TCRdb table lists in-frame clones only, not all of them. The profile shows 30,000 to 45,000 clones, roughly two thirds of them singletons. The V gene is TRBV7-2, the J gene TRBJ1-1; TRBD1 might be the D (6 bases). The material sequenced was Tregs from blood. The sequence was obtained from a woman in her twenties or thirties in good health. The CDR3 is CASSAPGQVSNTEAFF. CDR3 DNA: TGTGCCAGCAGCGCGCCGGGACAAGTCTCGAACACTGAAGCTTTCTTT.